A selection of T cell receptor beta chains follows, all from one sample in a study of T cells in Graves' hyperthyroidism and ophthalmopathy. One entry per CDR3 protein results from TCRdb running MiXCR on the multiplex PCR reads. Altogether 530,000 or so distinct CDR3 sequences are present, about 43% being singletons, with the ten largest covering roughly 7.7%. Input material: peripheral blood or thyroid tissue (not recorded which). These receptor sequences come from a woman under 30 with Graves' hyperthyroidism. The CDR3 runs from the conserved cysteine through the conserved F or W. The D gene is left open where the match is weak. Only some rows state a clone size, as once, few, many or a class for expanded clones.

V: TRBV7-9
J: TRBJ1-1
size: many
D: TRBD1
DNA: TGTGCCAGCAGCGCCTGGGACAGGAGACAAAACACTGAAGCTTTCTTT
CDR3: CASSAWDRRQNTEAFF

V: TRBV25-1
J: TRBJ2-3
size: many
D: TRBD1
DNA: TGTGCCAGCTCGGACAGGGTGGCAGATACGCAGTATTTT
CDR3: CASSDRVADTQYF

V: TRBV7-9
J: TRBJ2-7
size: -
D: -
DNA: TGTGCCGGTAGCGGTTCCTACGAGCAGTACTTC
CDR3: CAGSGSYEQYF

V: TRBV2
J: TRBJ1-1
size: many
D: -
DNA: TGTGCCAGCAGCGCGGCGGGGGCAGGTAGTAATGAAGCTTTCTTT
CDR3: CASSAAGAGSNEAFF

V: TRBV20-1
J: TRBJ2-5
size: many
D: TRBD2
DNA: TGCAGTGCTAGGAGTCTAGCGGGCTGGGGGCACCAAGAGACCCAGTACTTC
CDR3: CSARSLAGWGHQETQYF

V: TRBV7-9
J: TRBJ1-2
size: -
D: -
DNA: TGTGCCAGCAGCAGATACTCCGGGGGGGGCAACTATGGCTACACCTTC
CDR3: CASSRYSGGGNYGYTF

V: TRBV5-1
J: TRBJ2-2
size: many
D: TRBD1
DNA: TGCGCCAGCAGGCAGCGGGACAGGGCCGTCACCGGGGAGCTGTTTTTT
CDR3: CASRQRDRAVTGELFF

V: TRBV9
J: TRBJ1-2
size: many
D: -
DNA: TGTGCCAGCAGCCCCCGGACAGCTCGGGGCTATGGCTACACCTTC
CDR3: CASSPRTARGYGYTF

V: TRBV29-1
J: TRBJ1-2
size: -
D: -
DNA: TGCAGCGTTGTGGGGGATGGCGGCTACACCTTC
CDR3: CSVVGDGGYTF

V: TRBV25-1
J: TRBJ2-5
size: many
D: -
DNA: TGTGCCAGCAGTGAAATTCTGGAGACCCAGTACTTC
CDR3: CASSEILETQYF

V: TRBV2
J: TRBJ1-4
size: many
D: -
DNA: TGTGCCAGCCTCCTATTTGGGGCTGAAAAACTGTTTTTT
CDR3: CASLLFGAEKLFF

V: TRBV27
J: TRBJ1-1
size: many
D: TRBD1
DNA: TGTGCCTCAGGGGGGACAGGGCTACTTGACACTGAAGCTTTCTTT
CDR3: CASGGTGLLDTEAFF

V: TRBV6-6
J: TRBJ1-1
size: many
D: TRBD1
DNA: TGTGCCAGCCAGGGGGCCAACACTGAAGCTTTCTTT
CDR3: CASQGANTEAFF

V: TRBV2
J: TRBJ1-4
size: -
D: -
DNA: TGTGCCAGCAGTGTAAGTAGGGTGGAGGAAAAACTGTTTTTT
CDR3: CASSVSRVEEKLFF

V: TRBV7-9
J: TRBJ2-5
size: many
D: TRBD2
DNA: TGTGCCAGCAGCTTAAATAGCGGGGAGACCCAGTACTTC
CDR3: CASSLNSGETQYF

V: TRBV5-4
J: TRBJ2-3
size: -
D: -
DNA: TGTGCCAGCAGCCCCCCATCTTCTCAAGCCACAGACACGCAGTATTTT
CDR3: CASSPPSSQATDTQYF

V: TRBV7-9
J: TRBJ1-1
size: -
D: -
DNA: TGTGCCAGCAGCGTTGGAGCAGGGAACACTGAAGCTTTCTTT
CDR3: CASSVGAGNTEAFF

V: TRBV12-3/TRBV12-4
J: TRBJ1-5
size: -
D: -
DNA: TGTGCCAGCAGTTGGAGGCGGAGGGATCAGCCCCAGCATTTT
CDR3: CASSWRRRDQPQHF

V: TRBV20-1
J: TRBJ1-4
size: -
D: -
DNA: TGCAGTGCCCCCAATGGGGGAAAACTGTTTTTT
CDR3: CSAPNGGKLFF

V: TRBV29-1
J: TRBJ1-2
size: -
D: TRBD1
DNA: TGCAGCGTTGTACGAGGGACAGGGTCGATCGGCTACACCTTC
CDR3: CSVVRGTGSIGYTF

V: TRBV6-2/TRBV6-3
J: TRBJ1-2
size: many
D: -
DNA: TGTGCCAGCAGTTACGTCGGCGGAATTAACTATGGCTACACCTTC
CDR3: CASSYVGGINYGYTF

V: TRBV7-2
J: TRBJ2-1
size: few
D: -
DNA: TGTGCCAGCAGTCCGAGGATCGGCAATGAGCAGTTCTTC
CDR3: CASSPRIGNEQFF

V: TRBV2
J: TRBJ2-1
size: few
D: -
DNA: TGTGCCAGCAGTGAAGTTCTGTACAATGAGCAGTTCTTC
CDR3: CASSEVLYNEQFF

V: TRBV7-3
J: TRBJ1-1
size: -
D: -
DNA: TGTGCCAGCAGCTTGGGCTGGGGGAACACTGAAGCTTTCTTT
CDR3: CASSLGWGNTEAFF

V: TRBV24-1
J: TRBJ2-5
size: once
D: -
DNA: TGTGCCACCAGTCCCACGACAGGTTACCAAGAGACCCAGTACTTC
CDR3: CATSPTTGYQETQYF

V: TRBV11-2
J: TRBJ2-7
size: -
D: TRBD1
DNA: TGTGCCAGCAGCCTTGGGACAGGGAACGACGAGCAGTACTTC
CDR3: CASSLGTGNDEQYF

V: TRBV20-1
J: TRBJ1-2
size: -
D: -
DNA: TGCAGTGCCAGGGAGGGACATGGGGACTATGGCTACACCTTC
CDR3: CSAREGHGDYGYTF

V: TRBV10-3
J: TRBJ1-5
size: -
D: TRBD1
DNA: TGTGCCATCAGTGAGACAGGGGTGCAGCCCCAGCATTTT
CDR3: CAISETGVQPQHF

V: TRBV7-8
J: TRBJ2-5
size: -
D: -
DNA: TGTGCCAGCAGCCTTCGACTAGACGGTGGCCAAGAGACCCAGTACTTC
CDR3: CASSLRLDGGQETQYF

V: TRBV20-1
J: TRBJ2-7
size: many
D: TRBD2
DNA: TGCAGTGCCCGACTAGCGGGAGGCAGGGGACACGAGCAGTACTTC
CDR3: CSARLAGGRGHEQYF

V: TRBV12-3/TRBV12-4
J: TRBJ1-1
size: many
D: -
DNA: TGTGCCAGCAGCGGACGGAGGACTGAAGCTTTCTTT
CDR3: CASSGRRTEAFF

V: TRBV20-1
J: TRBJ1-4
size: -
D: -
DNA: TGCAGTGCTAGACCAGGACTAGGGTACGAAAAACTGTTTTTT
CDR3: CSARPGLGYEKLFF

V: TRBV6-6
J: TRBJ1-2
size: many
D: -
DNA: TGTGCCAGCAGTTACTCGGCAGGGAGGGCGTATGGCTACACCTTC
CDR3: CASSYSAGRAYGYTF

V: TRBV6-5
J: TRBJ2-5
size: -
D: TRBD2
DNA: TGTGCCAGCAGATATGGACTAGCGGGAGGTGACCAAGAGACCCAGCACTTC
CDR3: CASRYGLAGGDQETQHF

V: TRBV5-6
J: TRBJ2-2
size: many
D: -
DNA: TGTGCCAGCAGCACGAACCGAGGGGAGCTGTTTTTT
CDR3: CASSTNRGELFF

V: TRBV3-1
J: TRBJ1-6
size: many
D: -
DNA: TGTGCCAGCAGCCAAGGAGGGGCTGGTAATTCACCCCTCCACTTT
CDR3: CASSQGGAGNSPLHF

V: TRBV5-1
J: TRBJ2-2
size: once
D: TRBD1
DNA: TGCGCCAGCAGCTGGAAGACAGGGGGCACCGGGGAGCTGTTTTTT
CDR3: CASSWKTGGTGELFF